The T cell receptor (beta chain) described here comes from a study of blood T cells in healthy people across ages (dated by TCRdb to about 2015). Turning to the overall study: Template switching captured roughly one uniquely barcoded TCR beta cDNA molecule per two T cells in model experiments. Using the same blood draw, the study looked at two additional independent replicas of 1 million unique cDNA reads for two donors, one aged 18 to 30 and the other aged 80 or older. Donors were grouped into four age groups: young (average roughly 15 years), middle-aged (around 39), aged (around 62) and long-lived (over 80). Age-related changes in TCR beta repertoire diversity were measured in the study by deep sequencing normalized with unique cDNA molecular identifiers. To avoid experimental bias, donors of different ages were randomly spread across the sequencing lanes. Study-level results and caveats: Estimates of total diversity based on one million sequenced T cells were considered lower bounds and underestimates. Because donor CMV infection status was unknown, age-related changes in expanded clonotypes were potentially confounded. Compared with the aged group, more naive CD4+ T cells, fewer expanded clones and increased TCR diversity were shown by the long-lived group, suggesting age selection. There was a strong correlation between observed TCR beta diversity and the percentage of naive T cells measured by flow cytometry. Since profiling was done on bulk unsorted PBMCs, naive and antigen-experienced compartments could not be conclusively compared. As age increased, observed TCR beta diversity per million T cells dropped in a roughly linear way, and a significant reduction was already evident by age about 36.

Systemically healthy Caucasian individuals from Russia, some 40 in total and aged about 6 to 95 years, were included as donors. Approximately 9.3 milliliters of peripheral blood were collected from each donor into EDTA-treated Vacutainer tubes. Ficoll-Paque density-gradient centrifugation was used to isolate PBMCs, with at least 6.5 million obtained per sample. Total RNA, at least 6 micrograms per sample, was extracted from PBMCs with Trizol reagent. The percentages of naive CD45RAhigh/CD27high T cells were determined by flow cytometry on a PBMC aliquot from every donor. Libraries were built with 5' RACE. Reads for this sample came from an Illumina HiSeq 2500. A second roughly 7 to 11 cycle PCR used a sample-barcoded 5' primer and a J-beta primer mix. Each TCR beta cDNA molecule received a unique molecular identifier from a template-switch 5' adaptor carrying 12 random nucleotides. Each sample yielded at least 2.5 million CDR3-containing paired-end reads. First-strand cDNA synthesis was performed from all RNA using the Mint cDNA synthesis kit, with priming by a TRBC-specific oligonucleotide. Following uracil-DNA glycosylase treatment, a first 18-cycle PCR with universal primers M1SS and BC2_uni_R was performed on all cDNA. Turning to the authors' computational methods: For normalization, 1 million high-quality reads were randomly selected from each sample, with every read carrying a distinct molecular identifier. Instead of being binned into consensus sequences, reads with shared molecular identifiers were discarded. MiTCR, set to a Q25 quality threshold and the strictest error-elimination algorithm, was used for CDR3 identification, clonotype clustering and error correction. A nonparametric unseen species model using Euler transformation provided a lower-bound estimate of total TCR beta diversity. TCRdb's own reprocessing of the public reads used fastp at Q25 and MiXCR and kept productive beta chains. Under each unique CDR3 protein, matching rows form one entry showing the most common genes and DNA. TCRdb's processing, not the authors', yielded these V and J calls. Here the sample has about 690,000 distinct CDR3 sequences; 35% to 50% occur a single time. The biggest ten clones account for approximately 29% of the sample.

To note about this clonotype: Its antigen is still unknown. No base quality information exists; no much larger clone differs at one position.

The V and J ends are trimmed by 3 bases and 12 bases, leaving 18 bases between them. The CDR3 spans 14 residues, from the cysteine through the phenylalanine. Only the CDR3 region is kept as DNA, spanning 42 bases read in frame from base 1. The receptor comes from a man older than 75 in good health. The source material was blood. Recombination joined TRBV12-3 or TRBV12-4 with TRBJ2-1, with TRBD2 perhaps the D gene, on 6 matching bases. Here is the DNA: TGTGCCAGCAGTTTTGGGACTGCAAGCTTCTTGCAGTTCTTC. Protein translation: CASSFGTASFLQFF.